This TCR beta chain was observed in a study of cytomegalovirus exposure and HLA in healthy donors. Study results and limitations: TCR beta V- and J-gene trimming, according to a later analysis, was linked to a missense DCLRE1C variant. Of the V segments, some could not be distinguished, including TRBV6-2 and TRBV6-3, and were excluded. Reportedly, HLA-A and HLA-B alleles of most subjects were accurately predicted from TCR beta.

This clone was observed a few times. Its antigen remains unknown. The CDR3 loop spans 13 amino acids. Trimming removed 2 bases from V and 1 base from J, with 5 bases in between. The V gene's germline CDR1 is SGHDN and CDR2 FVKESK. With 60 Vbeta and 13 Jbeta primers, the PCR was carried out. Measured with immunoSEQ multiplex PCR; TCRdb has only the in-frame clones, and not every one. The sample lists around 190,000 clones, about 86% occurring once. The specimen was PBMCs. The gene calls are TRBV14 and TRBJ2-5; D unresolved. This clonotype originated in a man between 35 and 55 years old in good health and CMV-seropositive. The CDR3 DNA reads TGTGCCAGCAGCCAAAGAGTCCAAGAGACCCAGTACTTC. Residues: CASSQRVQETQYF.